This is a list of T cell receptor beta chains from one sample in a study of T cell repertoires in cytomegalovirus infection. TCRdb independently ran MiXCR on the reads; one entry per CDR3 protein. The sample has 300,000 or so distinct CDR3 sequences; roughly 25% are singletons. Material: PBMCs. The source is a human donor in good health (CMV status not recorded). Some clones in this sample may be carry-over from other donors' samples. Both conserved end residues are part of each CDR3. The order of the fields is V gene, clone size, D gene, J gene, CDR3 DNA, CDR3 protein. A D gene is named only where the DNA matches it firmly. Expanded clones are given a class, and other clones once, few, many or no size at all.

TRBV12-3/TRBV12-4	.	TRBD1	TRBJ2-4	TGTGCCAGCAGTTTACCTGACAGGGCCACGGGAAACATTCAGTACTTC	CASSLPDRATGNIQYF
TRBV11-2	few	TRBD1	TRBJ2-7	TGTGCCAGCAGCTTAGTCGGGACAGGGGCCTACGAGCAGTACTTC	CASSLVGTGAYEQYF
TRBV7-8	many	TRBD2	TRBJ2-1	TGTGCCAGCAGCCCGGGGGGGGCGGACAATGAGCAGTTCTTC	CASSPGGADNEQFF
TRBV5-4	.	TRBD2	TRBJ2-2	TGTGCCAGCAGCTTTCTAGCGGGAGCCACCGGGGAGCTGTTTTTT	CASSFLAGATGELFF
TRBV6-6	once	.	TRBJ2-3	TGTGCCAGCAGTTATCCCACAGGGAGCACAGATACGCAGTATTTT	CASSYPTGSTDTQYF
TRBV11-3	.	.	TRBJ1-1	TGTGCCAGCAGCTTAGAAGGGGGGGACACTGAAGCTTTCTTT	CASSLEGGDTEAFF
TRBV2	few	.	TRBJ2-2	TGTGCCAGCAGTGAAGCGCTTCGCGGGGTGAACACCGGGGAGCTGTTTTTT	CASSEALRGVNTGELFF
TRBV7-8	many	TRBD2	TRBJ2-1	TGTGCCAGCAGCTTAGGGACTAGCGGGAGTAGGAGTGAGCAGTTCTTC	CASSLGTSGSRSEQFF
TRBV2	.	TRBD2	TRBJ2-1	TGTGCCAGCCTATGGACTAGATACAATGAGCAGTTCTTC	CASLWTRYNEQFF
TRBV7-2	many	.	TRBJ1-6	TGTGCCAGCAGCACAGAAAGCCAGACAGCCCTCCACTTT	CASSTESQTALHF
TRBV10-3	few	.	TRBJ2-1	TGTGCCATCAGGGGGAGAGGTAGCGGAGTAGACAATGAGCAGTTCTTC	CAIRGRGSGVDNEQFF
TRBV6-5	.	TRBD2	TRBJ2-5	TGTGCCAGCAGTAGGGGGATCGCTAGCGGGAGTTTGGAGACCCAGTACTTC	CASSRGIASGSLETQYF
TRBV7-2	few	.	TRBJ2-5	TGTGCCAGCAGCACACAAACGGCCCGGCAAGAGACCCAGTACTTC	CASSTQTARQETQYF
TRBV4-1	many	.	TRBJ2-3	TGCGCCAGCAGCCAAGGACACGGAGCAGATACGCAGTATTTT	CASSQGHGADTQYF
TRBV2	few	TRBD1	TRBJ1-2	TGTGCCAGCAGTCGACAGGGGAATGACTATGGCTACACCTTC	CASSRQGNDYGYTF
TRBV6-2/TRBV6-3	.	.	TRBJ2-3	TGTGCCAGCAGTAGAGTCCGAGATACGCAGTATTTT	CASSRVRDTQYF
TRBV20-1	.	.	TRBJ2-3	TGCAGTGCTCCGGACCGACGAGACACAGATACGCAGTATTTT	CSAPDRRDTDTQYF
TRBV28	few	.	TRBJ2-7	TGTGCCAGCAGTCCACCAGGGTTCTACGAGCAGTACTTC	CASSPPGFYEQYF
TRBV6-2/TRBV6-3	.	.	TRBJ2-3	TGTGCCAGCAGTCTTGGGTTCGGTTCTAGCACAGATACGCAGTATTTT	CASSLGFGSSTDTQYF
TRBV7-2	many	.	TRBJ2-1	TGTGCCAGCAGCTTAGGGGTATTCGACAATGAGCAGTTCTTC	CASSLGVFDNEQFF
TRBV7-2	many	.	TRBJ2-4	TGTGCCAGCAGCTTAAAGAGGGCGACCAATGGGGGCAAAAACATTCAGTACTTC	CASSLKRATNGGKNIQYF
TRBV11-3	.	.	TRBJ2-1	TGTGCCAGCAGCTTAGGGGGATTGGGCGCGAACAATGAGCAGTTCTTC	CASSLGGLGANNEQFF
TRBV12-3/TRBV12-4	.	TRBD1	TRBJ2-2	TGTGCCAGCAGCCGGGACAGGTCAAGCACCGGGGAGCTGTTTTTT	CASSRDRSSTGELFF
TRBV7-8	.	TRBD2	TRBJ2-1	TGTGCCAGCAGCTTAAGGCTAGCGGGGAGCTCCTACAATGAGCAGTTCTTC	CASSLRLAGSSYNEQFF
TRBV4-3	few	.	TRBJ2-3	TGCGCCAGCAGCCAAGATCTGTGGGACGTTAGCACAGATACGCAGTATTTT	CASSQDLWDVSTDTQYF
TRBV7-3	.	.	TRBJ1-1	TGTGCCAGCAGCTCGTTACAGGGCACTGAAGCTTTCTTT	CASSSLQGTEAFF
TRBV5-1	.	.	TRBJ2-3	TGCGCCAGCAGCTTGGTGGCTGAGGCAGATACGCAGTATTTT	CASSLVAEADTQYF
TRBV7-3	many	TRBD1	TRBJ2-1	TGTGCCAGCAGCTTAAAGGGACAGGGGAACTACAATGAGCAGTTCTTC	CASSLKGQGNYNEQFF
TRBV7-2	many	TRBD1	TRBJ1-5	TGTGCCAGCAGCTTAGGGTTGGTCGGGACAGGGAGCAATCAGCCCCAGCATTTT	CASSLGLVGTGSNQPQHF
TRBV11-2	.	.	TRBJ2-7	TGTGCCAGCAGCTTAAGCCTCCCGGGAGCCTCCGAGCAGTACTTC	CASSLSLPGASEQYF
TRBV19	few	TRBD2	TRBJ2-3	TGTGCCAGTAGTCCTCGGACTAGCGGGGGGATAGATACGCAGTATTTT	CASSPRTSGGIDTQYF
TRBV7-2	many	.	TRBJ1-5	TGTGCCAGCAGCTTAGAGTCAAGCAGCAATCAGCCCCAGCATTTT	CASSLESSSNQPQHF
TRBV7-8	many	TRBD1	TRBJ2-7	TGTGCCAGCAGCCCAAGACAGGGGGCACTTACCTACGAGCAGTACTTC	CASSPRQGALTYEQYF
TRBV2	few	.	TRBJ2-3	TGTGCCAGCAGTGATGGGCAGGGGGGGACAGATACGCAGTATTTT	CASSDGQGGTDTQYF